The clone carrying this T cell receptor beta chain came up many times. What it binds is unknown. TCRdb re-analysed the 5' RACE reads in MiXCR, keeping a single row per CDR3 protein. The profile shows approximately 270,000 distinct CDR3 sequences, 15% to 20% of them singletons. This sample stems from a study of T-cell memory formation after mild COVID-19. Trimming cost V 2 bases and J 7 bases, with 12 bases left between them. There are 15 residues in the CDR3. The germline CDR1 and CDR2 sequences are SGHTA and FQGNSA. Study-wide results and caveats: The study found balanced CD4/CD8 in clones contracting day 15 to 85 and a CD4+ lean in later expanders.

V gene TRBV7-2 combines with J gene TRBJ1-6, with unresolved D. This TCR came from a man between 18 and 29 years old who had mild COVID-19 (a few samples of this study predate the infection). Cell type and time point are not known. The sequencing input was PBMCs or a T cell subset sorted from them (not recorded which). This chain's CDR3 is CASSLRPGINSPLHF. In DNA form, the CDR3 reads TGTGCCAGCAGCTTACGGCCGGGTATCAATTCACCCCTCCACTTT.